The 18 T cell receptor beta chains presented below share a single source sample, sequenced in a study of regulatory T cells in long-lasting Graves disease. Time point specified: persistent/refractory GD, antithyroid drugs over 5 years with positive TRAb. Extracted RNA from PBMCs served as the source of the TCR library. According to the study, TCR beta libraries were built with iRepertoire HTBI primers and CDR3-region Arm-PCR. TCRdb passed the multiplex PCR reads through MiXCR, listing each CDR3 protein once. The sample consists of under 450,000 distinct CDR3 sequences, 20% to 25% of them appearing once. Material: peripheral blood mononuclear cells (PBMCs), obtained when the disease was refractory, from a patient treated with antithyroid drugs. The receptors shown here come from a woman in her thirties or forties with Graves disease.

V usage is TRBV11-3 and J usage is TRBJ2-4; 11 bases are a match to TRBD2. CDR1 SGHNT and CDR2 YENEEA come from the germline V gene. V lost 3 bases to trimming and J lost 0 bases; unmatched junction nucleotides: 10. This CDR3 spans 19 amino acids. The DNA for the CDR3 is TGTGCCAGCAGCTTCCCCCCGGGACTAGCGGAACTAGCCAAAAACATTCAGTACTTC. Translating gives CASSFPPGLAELAKNIQYF.

The rearrangement uses TRBV10-3 and TRBJ1-2; D is unresolved. CDR3 size: 13 residues. V shed 10 bases and J shed 7 bases, with 19 bases lying between them. CDR1 is ENHRY, CDR2 SYGVKD, per germline. The CDR3, as DNA: TGTGCCAGCAGGCCGGGGTTGGAAAGTGGCTACACCTTC. Translating gives CASRPGLESGYTF.

In its sample, this clonotype was seen many times. This sequence joins TRBV28 and TRBJ1-2; 11 nucleotides agree with TRBD1. This CDR3 comprises 15 residues. The V segment lost 5 bases and the J segment 1 base; nucleotides outside the gene matches: 3. Looked up from germline, CDR1 is MDHEN and CDR2 is SYDVKM. CDR3 amino acids: CASSPGTGGNYGYTF. DNA for the CDR3: TGTGCCAGCAGTCCGGGGACAGGGGGTAACTATGGCTACACCTTC.

This clonotype was observed at least ten times. The V gene is TRBV20-1, the J gene TRBJ2-5; D gene ambiguous. CDR3 length equals 10 residues. Germline V CDR1 and CDR2: DFQATT, SNEGSKA (reference sequence). CDR3 sequence reads: CTPQGGTQYF. The CDR3 DNA follows: TGCACCCCTCAAGGCGGGACCCAGTACTTC.

The chain links TRBV14 to TRBJ2-2; no reliable D call. Germline lookup yields CDR1 SGHDN and CDR2 FVKESK. CDR3 length: 14 residues. The ends were cut back, 4 bases at V and 4 bases at J, with 10 bases in the middle. Here the CDR3 reads CASSLRRLTGELFF. The CDR3 DNA sequence: TGTGCCAGCAGCCTGCGGCGCCTCACCGGGGAGCTGTTTTTT.

The sample holds many counts of this clonotype. The chain links TRBV28 to TRBJ1-5; TRBD1 agrees at 9 bases. The trim removed 4 bases at V and 6 bases at J, leaving 10 bases unmatched. CDR3 length: 16 amino acids. CDR1 and CDR2 (germline): MDHEN, SYDVKM. CDR3 protein: CASSSPGTGFSQPQHF. CDR3 bases: TGTGCCAGCAGTTCCCCCGGGACAGGGTTCAGTCAGCCCCAGCATTTT.

This clonotype has more than one count but fewer than ten. This chain joins TRBV3-1 and TRBJ1-5; D gene uncertain. Germline CDR1 and CDR2: LGHDT and YNNKEL (reference sequence). This CDR3 comprises 12 residues. Trimming left V 1 base short and J 10 bases short, with 8 bases between. The CDR3 DNA reads as TGTGCCAGCAGCCAAGGGGAGTATCCCCAGCATTTT. As protein: CASSQGEYPQHF.

This clonotype was counted ten times or more. The rearrangement uses TRBV2 and TRBJ1-6; 8 bases fit TRBD1. Per germline, CDR1 SNHLY and CDR2 FYNNEI. CDR3 length equals 16 residues. The V segment lost 6 bases and the J segment 5 bases; nucleotides outside the gene matches: 9. CDR3 DNA: TGTGCCAGCAGCCTCGGGTGGACAGGGAATAATTCACCCCTCCACTTT. As protein: CASSLGWTGNNSPLHF. Based on the CDR3 plus reference TRBV2 and TRBJ1-6, the full variable domain is EPEVTQTPSHQVTQMGQEVILRCVPISNHLYFYWYRQILGQKVEFLVSFYNNEISEKSEIFDDQFSVERPDGSNFTLKIRSTKLEDSAMYFCASSLGWTGNNSPLHFGNGTRLTVT.

Regarding this clonotype: A read error is possible here, since a much larger clone lies one base away. Without the conserved terminal phenylalanine or tryptophan, this CDR3 likely stems from a read error. The chain combines TRBV20-1 with TRBJ1-1, with 7 bases matching TRBD1. The germline gives CDR1 DFQATT, CDR2 SNEGSKA (reference sequence). The CDR3 loop spans 14 amino acids. The CDR3 is CMPRDSGMNTEAFL. The CDR3 coding sequence is TGCATGCCCCGGGACAGCGGCATGAACACTGAAGCTTTCCTT.

The rearrangement joins TRBV6-5 to TRBJ2-6, with D perhaps TRBD1 (5 bases). The CDR3 runs to 18 residues. CDR1 is MNHEY, CDR2 SVGAGI, per germline. V lost 2 bases and J 0 bases, leaving 14 bases between the germline ends. The CDR3 DNA reads TGTGCCAGCAGTTACGCCCCAGGGCACTTCTCTGGGGCCAACGTCCTGACTTTC. This codes for CASSYAPGHFSGANVLTF.

The V and J genes are TRBV28 and TRBJ2-3; 10 bases line up with TRBD1. V shed 7 bases, J shed 1 base, and the junction held 5 bases outside the gene matches. This CDR3 spans 15 amino acids. CDR1 and CDR2 from the germline V gene are MDHEN and SYDVKM. The CDR3 DNA sequence: TGTGCCAGCATAGCAGGACAGGGGGGCACAGATACGCAGTATTTT. Translated, it gives CASIAGQGGTDTQYF. Supplemented by reference TRBV28 and TRBJ2-3, the full variable domain reads DVKVTQSSRYLVKRTGEKVFLECVQDMDHENMFWYRQDPGLGLRLIYFSYDVKMKEKGDIPEGYSVSREKKERFSLILESASTNQTSMYLCASIAGQGGTDTQYFGPGTRLTVL.

This clonotype was picked up a small number of times. The chain combines TRBV20-1 with TRBJ2-7, with a possible D match to TRBD2 (5 bases). Between the trimmed V and J ends, which lost 0 bases and 6 bases, there was a span of 9 bases. Germline values: CDR1 DFQATT, CDR2 SNEGSKA (reference sequence). The CDR3 contains 12 residues. The CDR3 region has the DNA TGCAGTGCTAGAGAGCTCGAGGGCGAGCAGTACTTC. Protein: CSARELEGEQYF.

This clonotype was recorded at least ten times. The chain joins TRBV2 to TRBJ2-7; the match to TRBD1 covers 7 bases. With V trimmed by 7 bases and J by 1 base, 1 base remained unmatched. The CDR3 loop spans 12 amino acids. CDR1 is SNHLY, CDR2 FYNNEI, per germline. The CDR3 protein is CASIRGSYEQYF. The CDR3 nucleotides are TGTGCCAGCATCAGGGGGTCCTACGAGCAGTACTTC. Variable domain in full (rest from reference TRBV2 and TRBJ2-7): EPEVTQTPSHQVTQMGQEVILRCVPISNHLYFYWYRQILGQKVEFLVSFYNNEISEKSEIFDDQFSVERPDGSNFTLKIRSTKLEDSAMYFCASIRGSYEQYFGPGTRLTVT.

The rearrangement joins TRBV20-1 to TRBJ2-7; TRBD1 or TRBD2 may be the D gene (5 bases each). V lost 8 bases and J 6 bases, leaving 26 bases between the germline ends. Germline CDR1 DFQATT, CDR2 SNEGSKA (reference sequence). This CDR3 comprises 15 residues. The CDR3: CSPNRPSGASPEQYF. In DNA form, the CDR3 reads TGCAGTCCCAATCGCCCTTCCGGGGCTAGTCCCGAGCAGTACTTC.

V and J are TRBV7-8 and TRBJ1-1; tentative D call: TRBD1 (5 bases). Looked up from germline, CDR1 is SGHVS and CDR2 is FQNEAQ. The CDR3 is made up of 14 amino acids. Trimming removed 2 bases from V and 4 bases from J, with 11 bases in between. CDR3 in DNA: TGTGCCAGCAGCTTATTTCCAGGGAGCACTGAAGCTTTCTTT. Translating it yields CASSLFPGSTEAFF.

This clonotype was detected ten times or more. The V gene is TRBV28, the J gene TRBJ2-7; the D is unclear. With 3 bases removed from V and 0 bases from J, the gap between germline ends came to 9 bases. Germline values: CDR1 MDHEN, CDR2 SYDVKM. The CDR3 loop spans 14 amino acids. CDR3 sequence: CASSFPRNSYEQYF. CDR3 DNA sequence: TGTGCCAGCAGTTTTCCCAGGAACTCCTACGAGCAGTACTTC.

This clonotype appeared a few times. The rearrangement uses TRBV20-1 and TRBJ1-5, with 11 bases matching TRBD1. The CDR3 sequence is 19 residues long. The germline CDR1 and CDR2 sequences are DFQATT and SNEGSKA (reference sequence). With V trimmed by 2 bases and J by 0 bases, 12 bases remained unmatched. In nucleotides, the CDR3 is TGCAGTGCTAGACTCAAGGGACAGGGGGGGATATATAGCAATCAGCCCCAGCATTTT. Protein product: CSARLKGQGGIYSNQPQHF.

The chain is built from TRBV15 and TRBJ1-5, with D uncertain. The V gene lost 0 bases and the J gene lost 6 bases, with 12 bases spanning the gap. Germline CDR1 reads LNHNV; CDR2 reads YYDKDF (reference sequence). CDR3 size: 15 residues. The CDR3 DNA is TGTGCCACCAGCAGAGATCTGGGTCCCAGTCAGCCCCAGCATTTT. This sequence encodes CATSRDLGPSQPQHF.